This T cell receptor beta chain is from a study of blood T cells in healthy people across ages (dated by TCRdb to between 2015 and 2016). Concerning the study at large: Template switching captured roughly one uniquely barcoded TCR beta cDNA molecule per two T cells in model experiments. To avoid experimental bias, donors of different ages were distributed randomly across sequencing lanes. Using deep sequencing normalized with unique cDNA molecular identifiers, the study measured how TCR beta repertoire diversity changes with age. The study analyzed two additional independent replicas of 1 million unique cDNA reads from the same blood draw for two donors, one aged 18 to 29 and one aged 80 or older. The donors were divided into four age groups: young (average around 16 years), middle-aged (around 37), aged (under 70) and long-lived (more than 75). Points the paper makes about the study in general: Total diversity estimates from one million sequenced T cells were considered lower bounds and underestimates. Since profiling was done on bulk unsorted PBMCs, naive and antigen-experienced compartments could not be conclusively compared. Observed TCR beta diversity per million T cells fell roughly linearly with age, and a significant reduction was already apparent by age around 36. Observed TCR beta diversity correlated strongly with the percentage of naive T cells measured by flow cytometry. The CMV infection status of donors was not known, potentially confounding age-related changes in expanded clonotypes. The long-lived group showed more naive CD4+ T cells, fewer expanded clones and increased TCR diversity than the aged group, suggesting age selection.

This clonotype has more than one count but fewer than ten. Its antigen specificity is not known. Qualities for individual bases were not recorded, and no much larger clone is one base off. The CDR1 and CDR2 encoded by the germline V gene are SGDLS and YYNGEE. The CDR3 runs 13 amino acids, cysteine and phenylalanine included. The retained sequence is limited to the CDR3, 39 bases, with the frame set at the first base. Systemically healthy Caucasian individuals from Russia, about 38 in total and aged roughly 6 to 100 years, were included as donors. Each donor gave around 9.5 milliliters of peripheral blood, collected into EDTA-treated Vacutainer tubes. Ficoll-Paque density-gradient centrifugation was used to isolate PBMCs, with at least 6.5 million per sample. Trizol reagent was used to extract total RNA from PBMCs, with at least 5 micrograms per sample. The percentages of naive CD45RAhigh/CD27high T cells were determined by flow cytometry on a PBMC aliquot from every donor.

Receptors were amplified or captured by 5' RACE. The sample was run on an Illumina HiSeq 2500. A second PCR of about 6 to 11 cycles was run with a J-beta primer mix and a sample-barcoded 5' primer. Each TCR beta cDNA molecule received a unique molecular identifier from a template-switch 5' adaptor carrying 12 random nucleotides. Each sample yielded at least 3 million CDR3-containing paired-end reads. The Mint cDNA synthesis kit, primed by a TRBC-specific oligonucleotide, was used to synthesize first-strand cDNA from all RNA. After uracil-DNA glycosylase treatment, a first 18-cycle PCR used universal primers M1SS and BC2_uni_R on all cDNA. The study's processing was this. Each sample was normalized by randomly selecting 1 million high-quality reads, each carrying a distinct molecular identifier. Instead of being binned into consensus sequences, reads that shared molecular identifiers were thrown out. MiTCR, set to a Q25 quality threshold and the strictest error-elimination algorithm, was used for CDR3 identification, clonotype clustering and error correction. A nonparametric unseen species model using Euler transformation provided a lower-bound estimate of total TCR beta diversity. Clones were called with MiXCR by TCRdb after fastp trimmed the public reads at Q25, and only in-frame beta chains were retained. CDR3 protein sequences are deduplicated, and each keeps its most common genes and DNA. These V and J calls rely on TCRdb rather than the paper's analysis. The sample table records fewer than 950,000 distinct CDR3 sequences; around half of these occur just once. Approximately 41% of the sample is taken by the ten largest.

Sequenced sample: blood. The TCR comes from a man at least 80 years old in good health. The chain was built from TRBV9 and TRBJ2-4; TRBD1 matches 8 bases in the middle. Judging by the DNA end, TRBJ2-7 fits better; the J call may be wrong. CDR3 protein: CASSGQGAAEQYF. The DNA sequence reads TGTGCCAGCAGCGGTCAGGGGGCAGCCGAGCAGTACTTC.